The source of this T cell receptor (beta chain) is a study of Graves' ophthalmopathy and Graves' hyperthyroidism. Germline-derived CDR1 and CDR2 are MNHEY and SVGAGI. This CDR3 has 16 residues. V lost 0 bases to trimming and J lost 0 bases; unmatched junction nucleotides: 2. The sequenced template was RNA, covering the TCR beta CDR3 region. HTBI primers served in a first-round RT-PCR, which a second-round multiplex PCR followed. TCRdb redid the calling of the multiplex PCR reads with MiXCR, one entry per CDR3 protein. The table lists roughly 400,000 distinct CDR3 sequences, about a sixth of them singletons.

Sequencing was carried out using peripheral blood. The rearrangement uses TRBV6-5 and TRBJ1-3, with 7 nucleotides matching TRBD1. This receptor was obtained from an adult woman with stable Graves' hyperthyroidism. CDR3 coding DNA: TGTGCCAGCAGTTACTCGGGACAGAGCTCTGGAAACACCATATATTTT. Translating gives CASSYSGQSSGNTIYF.